This section outlines one T cell receptor (beta chain) sequence together with its context. Profiled with immunoSEQ multiplex PCR; TCRdb holds only in-frame clones, not every one. The sample holds 55,000 to 80,000 clones, nearly 90% seen once. This sample was taken from a study of OX40 agonist ivuxolimab in advanced cancers. V lost 3 bases, J lost 2 bases, and 14 bases lay in between. The CDR3 is 15 amino acids. Germline-derived CDR1 and CDR2 are MNHNS and SASEGT. This sequence joins TRBV6-1 and TRBJ2-7; D is possibly TRBD2 (5 bases). This sample comprised CD4+ or CD8+ T cells sorted from blood, obtained in a trial of the OX40 agonist ivuxolimab. This sequence originates from an adult with an advanced solid tumor such as melanoma, head and neck, liver or kidney cancer. This CDR3 reads CASSEDYGGAYEQYF. The CDR3 DNA sequence: TGTGCCAGCAGTGAGGATTATGGAGGCGCCTACGAGCAGTACTTC.